In its sample, the clone carrying this T cell receptor (beta chain) was seen once. Using immunoSEQ multiplex PCR, the repertoire was profiled, and TCRdb retains in-frame clones only, with some absent. Among about 59,000 clones listed, 92% were seen once. The source of the sample is a study of control samples from healthy donors and cancer patients. From germline, CDR1 is SEHNR and CDR2 FQNEAQ (reference sequence). The CDR3 sequence is 16 residues long. The V gene lost 1 base and the J gene lost 2 bases, with 14 bases spanning the gap. The source is a man in his forties with colorectal cancer. The sequencing sample was made of PBMCs. The chain couples TRBV7-9 to TRBJ1-1, with D unresolved. CDR3 sequence reads: CASSLGGGSANTEAFF. The CDR3, as DNA: TGTGCCAGCAGCTTAGGTGGTGGCAGTGCAAACACTGAAGCTTTCTTT. Combining the CDR3 with reference TRBV7-9 and TRBJ1-1 gives the whole variable domain DTGVSQNPRHKITKRGQNVTFRCDPISEHNRLYWYRQTLGQGPEFLTYFQNEAQLEKSRLLSDRFSAERPKGSFSTLEIQRTEQGDSAMYLCASSLGGGSANTEAFFGQGTRLTVV.